These 23 T cell receptor beta chains originate from one sample sequenced in a study of CD8 T cells in ankylosing spondylitis. TCRdb processed the 5' RACE reads anew with MiXCR; each CDR3 protein has one entry. The sample carries fewer than 200,000 distinct CDR3 sequences, around a sixth recorded once. Sequenced material: blood, either unsorted or a sorted T cell fraction (not recorded which). The receptors come from a male donor aged 5-30 years with ankylosing spondylitis or in good health (not recorded which).

This clonotype came up many times. The chain links TRBV6-2 or TRBV6-3 to TRBJ2-7; D not certain. Between the trimmed V and J ends, which lost 4 bases and 0 bases, there was a span of 10 bases. The CDR3 is 14 amino acids. Germline V lookup: CDR1 MNHEY, CDR2 SVGEGT. CDR3 sequence: CASSWSGVSYEQYF. Written as DNA, the CDR3 is TGTGCCAGCAGTTGGTCGGGCGTCTCCTACGAGCAGTACTTC.

In this sample, this clonotype turned up many times. The rearrangement uses TRBV12-3 or TRBV12-4 and TRBJ1-2, with no clear D. The CDR3 runs to 12 residues. Trimming cost V 5 bases and J 8 bases, with 12 bases left between them. As DNA, the CDR3 is TGTGCCAGCAGTCAGACAACTGCGGGCTACACCTTC. It codes for CASSQTTAGYTF.

In this sample, this clonotype turned up once. J is TRBJ2-7 and V is TRBV11-3; the D gene is possibly TRBD2 (6 bases). The CDR3 consists of 13 residues. The V and J ends lost 5 bases and 6 bases respectively, with 14 bases between them. Germline loops: CDR1 SGHNT, CDR2 YENEEA. This CDR3 is CASSLGGGREQYV. The CDR3 nucleotides are TGTGCCAGCAGCCTGGGGGGTGGTCGCGAGCAGTACGTC.

This clonotype was recorded many times. The V gene is TRBV6-2 or TRBV6-3, the J gene TRBJ2-1, with D hard to call. This CDR3 is 13 amino acids long. With 6 bases removed from V and 4 bases from J, the gap between germline ends came to 10 bases. CDR1 and CDR2 from the germline V gene are MNHEY and SVGEGT. The CDR3 here is CASSSTSYNEQFF. The CDR3 DNA sequence: TGTGCCAGCAGCTCGACAAGTTACAATGAGCAGTTCTTC.

This clonotype was detected ten times or more. The chain links TRBV11-2 to TRBJ2-4; D call uncertain. Germline CDR1 and CDR2: SGHAT and FQNNGV. The V and J ends lost 1 base and 6 bases respectively, with 10 bases between them. The CDR3 consists of 14 residues. CDR3: CASSLVKGRNIQYF. Written as DNA, the CDR3 is TGTGCCAGCAGCTTAGTCAAGGGTAGAAACATTCAGTACTTC.

This clonotype was seen many times. The V gene is TRBV7-2, the J gene TRBJ2-3; D is uncertain. The CDR3 consists of 12 residues. V lost 5 bases, J lost 9 bases, and 12 bases lay in between. CDR1 and CDR2 from the germline V gene are SGHTA and FQGNSA. CDR3 sequence reads: CASSRPRNTQYF. CDR3 coding DNA: TGTGCCAGCAGCCGGCCCCGAAACACGCAGTATTTT.

In this sample, this clonotype turned up many times. This chain uses TRBV4-1 with TRBJ2-3, with D possibly TRBD2 on 5 matching bases. This CDR3 has 15 residues. Per the germline V gene, CDR1 is MGHRA and CDR2 is YSYEKL. Trimming took 1 base from V and 0 from J, leaving 8 bases between them. CDR3 amino acids: CASSQVLGSTDTQYF. The CDR3 DNA follows: TGCGCCAGCAGCCAAGTACTAGGAAGCACAGATACGCAGTATTTT.

This clonotype was detected ten times or more. The gene calls are TRBV13 and TRBJ1-4; the D is unclear. CDR1 and CDR2 (germline): PRHDT, FYEKMQ (reference sequence). Trimming pared 2 bases from V and 7 bases from J, leaving 11 bases between. The CDR3 contains 14 residues. DNA of the CDR3: TGTGCCAGCAGCTTAATTAGCCACGGTGAAAAACTGTTTTTT. Its translation: CASSLISHGEKLFF. Full variable domain (outside the CDR3, taken from reference TRBV13 and TRBJ1-4): AAGVIQSPRHLIKEKRETATLKCYPIPRHDTVYWYQQGPGQDPQFLISFYEKMQSDKGSIPDRFSAQQFSDYHSELNMSSLELGDSALYFCASSLISHGEKLFFGSGTQLSVL.

This clonotype was counted many times. This chain connects TRBV20-1 to TRBJ2-4; no clear D. CDR3 size: 13 residues. Trimming stripped 8 bases from V and 0 bases from J, with 11 bases between. Germline V gene sequence: CDR1 DFQATT, CDR2 SNEGSKA (reference sequence). The CDR3 loop reads CSTLALAKNIQYF. CDR3 DNA: TGCAGTACCCTGGCACTAGCCAAAAACATTCAGTACTTC.

The chain's CDR3 is CSVEGGSGELFF. DNA for the CDR3: TGCAGCGTTGAAGGCGGATCTGGGGAGCTGTTTTTT. The V gene is TRBV29-1, the J gene TRBJ2-2; D is unclear. Per germline, CDR1 SQVTM and CDR2 ANQGSEA. The CDR3 is 12 residues long. V was trimmed by 1 base and J by 8 bases, leaving 8 bases between them.

This clonotype was found many times. The gene calls are TRBV6-2 or TRBV6-3 and TRBJ2-7; D not resolved. Looked up from germline, CDR1 is MNHEY and CDR2 is SVGEGT. With 7 bases removed from V and 2 bases from J, the gap between germline ends came to 0 bases. This CDR3 contains 9 residues. As DNA, the CDR3 is TGTGCCAGCACCTACGAGCAGTACTTC. It codes for CASTYEQYF.

This clonotype was counted ten times or more. This chain uses TRBV12-3 or TRBV12-4 with TRBJ2-1; 10 positions match TRBD2. CDR3 length equals 16 residues. With 7 bases clipped from V and 4 bases from J, the junction kept 10 bases outside the gene matches. CDR3 coding DNA: TGTGCCAGCACCGAACCTACTAGCGGGAAATACAATGAGCAGTTCTTC. Its protein is CASTEPTSGKYNEQFF.

This clonotype has at least ten counts. The chain has TRBV11-2 and TRBJ1-5; 7 bases are a match to TRBD1. CDR3 length: 15 residues. The junction had 5 bases not matched to a gene; V was cut back by 6 bases and J by 0 bases. Germline V gene sequence: CDR1 SGHAT, CDR2 FQNNGV. The DNA of the CDR3 is TGTGCCAGCAGTCACACAGGGGATAGCAATCAGCCCCAGCATTTT. Its protein is CASSHTGDSNQPQHF.

The CDR3 nucleotides read TGCAGCGTGACTTTGGGACAGGGACCCTACAATGAGCAGTTCTTC. It yields the protein CSVTLGQGPYNEQFF. The genes are TRBV29-1 and TRBJ2-1; 9 nucleotides align to TRBD1. This CDR3 contains 15 residues. The J segment lost 2 bases and the V segment lost 6 bases, leaving 8 bases of the junction unmatched. Germline CDR1 is SQVTM and CDR2 is ANQGSEA.

This clonotype was recorded once. The gene calls are TRBV5-6 and TRBJ2-7, with D maybe TRBD1 (5 bases). The V gene's germline CDR1 is SGHDT and CDR2 YYEEEE. The CDR3 is 13 residues long. The germline V and J ends were trimmed by 0 bases and 4 bases, with 8 bases remaining between them. The CDR3 coding sequence is TGTGCCAGCAGCTTGGAGACAGCTTACGAGCAGTACGTC. Translated: CASSLETAYEQYV.

This clonotype was recorded many times. The V and J genes are TRBV7-9 and TRBJ2-5, with 8 bases aligning to TRBD2. Germline V CDR1 and CDR2: SEHNR, FQNEAQ (reference sequence). CDR3 length equals 15 residues. J gave up 1 base and V 5 bases, and 6 bases lay outside the gene matches. The CDR3 loop reads CASSPHAGGQETQYF. DNA for the CDR3: TGTGCCAGCAGCCCCCATGCGGGGGGCCAAGAGACCCAGTACTTC.

In its sample, this clonotype was seen many times. V usage is TRBV4-1 and J usage is TRBJ2-4; maybe TRBD2 (5 bases). The V end was cut by 0 bases, the J end by 6 bases, with 9 bases between. The length of the CDR3 is 14 residues. Germline V gene sequence: CDR1 MGHRA, CDR2 YSYEKL. In nucleotides, the CDR3 is TGCGCCAGCAGCCAAGATGGAGCGGCAAACATTCAGTACTTC. This codes for CASSQDGAANIQYF.

Ten or more counts support this clonotype. This chain uses TRBV6-5 with TRBJ1-4; TRBD1 agrees at 9 bases. The CDR3 runs to 15 residues. Germline V gene sequence: CDR1 MNHEY, CDR2 SVGAGI. V trimming: 6 bases; J trimming: 5 bases; junction bases outside the gene matches: 7. CDR3 in DNA: TGTGCCAGCAGATCACGGGGGACAGGGAATGAAAAACTGTTTTTT. Translating it yields CASRSRGTGNEKLFF.

This clonotype has ten or more counts. The chain links TRBV4-1 to TRBJ2-3, with D possibly being TRBD2 (6 bases). Between the trimmed V and J ends, which lost 0 bases and 6 bases, there was a span of 13 bases. Germline V gives CDR1 MGHRA, CDR2 YSYEKL. The CDR3 is made up of 15 amino acids. This CDR3 is CASSQDAGRIDTQYF. The CDR3, as DNA: TGCGCCAGCAGCCAAGATGCAGGGAGGATTGATACGCAGTATTTT.

This clonotype was counted many times. The genes are TRBV10-3 and TRBJ1-2; 7 nucleotides line up with TRBD1. The CDR3 extends over 16 amino acids. The ends lost 1 base at V and 4 bases at J; junction bases unmatched: 9. Germline CDR1 and CDR2: ENHRY and SYGVKD. CDR3 DNA: TGTGCCATCAGTGAGTACACCTGGGACAGAGGCTATGGCTACACCTTC. It translates to CAISEYTWDRGYGYTF.

This clonotype has ten or more counts. The CDR3 is CASSSLMGGRGTNEKLFF. The CDR3 nucleotides are TGTGCCAGCAGTTCGCTGATGGGGGGTAGGGGAACTAATGAAAAACTGTTTTTT. The rearrangement joins TRBV12-3 or TRBV12-4 to TRBJ1-4, with a possible D match to TRBD1 (5 bases). The CDR3 runs to 18 residues. The V and J ends lost 4 bases and 1 base respectively, with 19 bases between them.

This clonotype was recorded many times. This rearrangement joins TRBV29-1 to TRBJ2-7, with D possibly being TRBD1 (6 bases). Germline-derived CDR1 and CDR2 are SQVTM and ANQGSEA. V was shortened by 2 bases and J by 7 bases, with 15 bases between the two germline ends. The CDR3 consists of 13 residues. CDR3 sequence: CSVESPQGREQYF. As DNA, the CDR3 is TGCAGCGTTGAATCGCCACAGGGACGGGAGCAGTACTTC.

This clonotype showed up many times. This chain joins TRBV29-1 and TRBJ1-6; 8 nucleotides agree with TRBD1. The length of the CDR3 is 13 residues. V gave up 6 bases and J gave up 7 bases; unmatched junction bases: 5. Germline CDR1 is SQVTM and CDR2 is ANQGSEA. In nucleotides, the CDR3 is TGCAGCGTGAGGACAGGGCAGAATTCACCCCTCCACTTT. Residues: CSVRTGQNSPLHF.